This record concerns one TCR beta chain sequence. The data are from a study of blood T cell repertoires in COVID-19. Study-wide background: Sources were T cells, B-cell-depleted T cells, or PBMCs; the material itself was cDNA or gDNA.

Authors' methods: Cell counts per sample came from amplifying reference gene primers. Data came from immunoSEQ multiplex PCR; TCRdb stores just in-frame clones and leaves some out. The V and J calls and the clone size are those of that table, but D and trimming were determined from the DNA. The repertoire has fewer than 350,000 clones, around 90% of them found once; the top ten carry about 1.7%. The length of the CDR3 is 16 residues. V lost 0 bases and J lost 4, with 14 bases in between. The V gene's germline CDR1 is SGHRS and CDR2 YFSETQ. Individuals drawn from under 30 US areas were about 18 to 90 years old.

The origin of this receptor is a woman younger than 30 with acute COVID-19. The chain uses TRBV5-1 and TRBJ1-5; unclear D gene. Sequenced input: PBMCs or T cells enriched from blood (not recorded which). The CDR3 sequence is CASSLDARSLNQPQHF. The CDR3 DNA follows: TGCGCCAGCAGCTTGGATGCCAGATCTCTGAATCAGCCCCAGCATTTT.